Listed here are 8 T cell receptor beta chains from one sample, sequenced in a study of T cell responses to AZD1222 COVID-19 vaccine. This table comes from immunoSEQ multiplex PCR, and its TCRdb copy is limited to in-frame clones, with some not included. The sample contains more than 95,000 clones, roughly nine tenths of which appear only once. Source: peripheral blood, taken 28 days after the second AZD1222 dose. Receptor source: an adult who received the AZD1222 COVID-19 vaccine.

This chain links TRBV28 with TRBJ1-2; 9 bases are shared with TRBD1. V dropped 5 bases and J dropped 4; count of bases not matched to a gene: 14. The CDR3 runs to 17 residues. Per germline, CDR1 MDHEN and CDR2 SYDVKM. The CDR3 region has the DNA TGTGCCAGCAGTCTCGCCGGGACAGGGTTGGGGGTCTATGGCTACACCTTC. Protein: CASSLAGTGLGVYGYTF.

This sequence joins TRBV19 and TRBJ2-1; possible D gene TRBD2, 6 bases. The CDR3 is 15 amino acids. Trimming removed 3 bases at V and 1 base at J, with 10 bases between. CDR1 is LNHDA and CDR2 is SQIVND in the germline V gene (reference sequence). The CDR3 here is CASSMLAVSYNEQFF. The CDR3 DNA follows: TGTGCCAGTAGTATGTTAGCGGTATCCTACAATGAGCAGTTCTTC.

This chain joins TRBV28 and TRBJ2-2; unclear D gene. Germline-derived CDR1 and CDR2 are MDHEN and SYDVKM. Trimming took off 1 base at V and 5 bases at J, with 26 bases between the two ends. CDR3 length: 20 amino acids. This chain's CDR3 is CASSLFGSPRPPTLTGELFF. Here the CDR3 DNA reads TGTGCCAGCAGTTTATTCGGGTCCCCCCGCCCCCCCACGCTAACCGGGGAGCTGTTTTTT.

CDR3 sequence reads: CASSPPKADTQYF. DNA of the CDR3: TGTGCCAGCAGTCCACCTAAAGCAGATACGCAGTATTTT. The chain combines TRBV27 with TRBJ2-3, with D hard to call. Trimming cost V 5 bases and J 4 bases, with 10 bases left between them. This CDR3 comprises 13 residues. Germline assignment: CDR1 MNHEY and CDR2 SMNVEV (reference sequence).

This chain joins TRBV5-1 and TRBJ2-5; D call uncertain. Trimming removed 2 bases at V and 5 bases at J, with 10 bases between. The V gene's germline CDR1 is SGHRS and CDR2 YFSETQ. The CDR3 has 13 amino acids. The CDR3 reads CASSLNRGETQYF. CDR3 coding DNA: TGCGCCAGCAGCTTAAATCGTGGGGAGACCCAGTACTTC.

The J gene is TRBJ2-1, the V gene TRBV19; TRBD2 might be the D (6 bases). Germline-derived CDR1 and CDR2 are LNHDA and SQIVND (reference sequence). The CDR3 covers 16 residues. The germline V and J ends were trimmed by 6 bases and 0 bases, with 15 bases remaining between them. Here the CDR3 reads CASRGDSPTSYNEQFF. The CDR3 DNA reads as TGTGCCAGTAGAGGGGACTCCCCCACCTCCTACAATGAGCAGTTCTTC.

V usage is TRBV29-1 and J usage is TRBJ2-3, with a tentative D call TRBD1 (5 bases). CDR1 and CDR2 (germline): SQVTM, ANQGSEA. The CDR3 has 13 amino acids. The V gene lost 3 bases and the J gene lost 3 bases, with 10 bases spanning the gap. Here the CDR3 DNA reads TGCAGCGTTGAGGGGCAGTATACAGATACGCAGTATTTT. Its protein is CSVEGQYTDTQYF.

This chain connects TRBV14 to TRBJ2-7; D is unresolved. The CDR3 contains 10 residues. Germline V gene lookup returns CDR1 SGHDN and CDR2 FVKESK. Deletions cut 2 bases from V and 7 bases from J, with 3 bases between. The DNA for the CDR3 is TGTGCCAGCAGCCAAATGGAGCAGTACTTC. It codes for CASSQMEQYF.